The source of this TCR beta chain is a study of CD8 T cells in ankylosing spondylitis. General study points: Those disease-linked clones were CD8+; they were also relatively rare in peripheral blood. What seemed typical of ankylosing spondylitis blood was a TCR beta motif built from under 10 highly homologous variants. Matched ankylosing spondylitis synovial fluid reportedly showed significant enrichment of disease-linked clones.

It was by quantitative 5'-RACE with molecular barcodes that TCR beta libraries were made. TCRdb itself ran the 5' RACE reads through MiXCR, one entry per CDR3 protein. This sample yields around 250,000 distinct CDR3 sequences, of which approximately 12% are seen a single time; under 8% belongs to the top ten. Per germline, CDR1 SGHRS and CDR2 YFSETQ. The germline V and J ends were trimmed by 4 bases and 3 bases, with 10 bases remaining between them. This CDR3 is 13 amino acids long. The table lists this clonotype with many counts. Antigen unknown. Sample: blood, either unsorted or a sorted T cell fraction (not recorded which). The sequence was obtained from a male donor with ankylosing spondylitis or in good health (not recorded which). V gene TRBV5-1 combines with J gene TRBJ2-5; D possibly corresponds to TRBD2 (5 bases). CDR3 coding DNA: TGCGCCAGCAGCGCGGGTCCCGAAGAGACCCAGTACTTC. This translates into CASSAGPEETQYF.